The 16 T cell receptor beta chains in this list originate from one sample, sequenced in a study of graft-versus-host responses after intestinal transplantation. Generated by immunoSEQ multiplex PCR, the TCRdb table keeps only in-frame clones and is missing some. Among 35,000 to 45,000 clones listed, around nine tenths were seen once. The specimen comprised PBMCs, sampled 524 days after transplant. These receptors were obtained from a human patient who received an intestinal transplant, so some T cells may come from the graft donor.

The chain joins TRBV6-6 to TRBJ2-7; 10 positions match TRBD1. The CDR3 length is 13 residues. Germline CDR1 MNHNY, CDR2 SVGAGI (reference sequence). V gave up 5 bases and J gave up 6 bases; unmatched junction bases: 4. The DNA for the CDR3 is TGTGCCAGCAGTGGGACAGGGGTGGGCGAGCAGTACTTC. Protein: CASSGTGVGEQYF.

The chain links TRBV4-3 to TRBJ1-2, with D hard to call. The CDR3 is 14 amino acids. Deletions cut 0 bases from V and 5 bases from J, with 10 bases between. Germline CDR1 is LGHNA and CDR2 is YSLEER. The CDR3 sequence is CASSQDRALYGYTF. CDR3 nucleotide sequence: TGCGCCAGCAGCCAAGATAGGGCCCTGTATGGCTACACCTTC.

The chain is built from TRBV7-2 and TRBJ2-1, with 10 bases that match TRBD2. CDR1 SGHTA and CDR2 FQGNSA come from the germline V gene. Trimming took 0 bases from V and 7 from J; bases not matched to a gene: 12. This CDR3 comprises 18 residues. CDR3 loop: CASSLALTSGLPWNEQFF. The CDR3 DNA reads as TGTGCCAGCAGCTTAGCCCTGACTAGCGGGCTACCCTGGAATGAGCAGTTCTTC.

The chain joins TRBV10-3 to TRBJ1-1, with D uncertain. The CDR3 consists of 12 residues. CDR1 and CDR2 (germline): ENHRY, SYGVKD. Deletions cut 10 bases from V and 4 bases from J, with 13 bases between. CDR3: CATHPEGTEAFF. In DNA, the CDR3 is TGTGCCACCCACCCGGAGGGCACTGAAGCTTTCTTT.

The genes are TRBV9 and TRBJ2-2, with 8 positions matching TRBD1. The length of the CDR3 is 15 residues. The germline CDR1 and CDR2 sequences are SGDLS and YYNGEE. J was trimmed by 6 bases and V by 4 bases; bases with no gene match: 8. CDR3 sequence reads: CASSPQGAPPGELFF. The CDR3 nucleotides read TGTGCCAGCAGCCCTCAGGGGGCGCCCCCCGGGGAGCTGTTTTTT.

This clone occurred a few times. This sequence joins TRBV6-5 and TRBJ1-5, with D hard to call. The germline V gene encodes CDR1 MNHEY and CDR2 SVGAGI. V was trimmed by 0 bases and J by 0 bases, leaving 6 bases between them. This CDR3 comprises 15 residues. The CDR3 nucleotides read TGTGCCAGCAGTTACTCCGGATATAGCAATCAGCCCCAGCATTTT. Translated, it gives CASSYSGYSNQPQHF.

The V call is TRBV7-2, the J call TRBJ2-7; 10 bases match TRBD2. The CDR3 length is 14 residues. The ends lost 2 bases at V and 4 bases at J; junction bases unmatched: 2. Per the germline V gene, CDR1 is SGHTA and CDR2 is FQGNSA. CDR3 nucleotides: TGTGCCAGCAGCTTAACTAGCGGGGAGTACGAGCAGTACTTC. As protein: CASSLTSGEYEQYF.

The V call is TRBV30, the J call TRBJ2-2, with TRBD1 identical over 8 bases. This CDR3 has 15 amino acids. After removal of 7 bases from V and 3 bases from J, the junction contained 10 bases not matched to a gene. Germline values: CDR1 GTSNPN, CDR2 SVGIG (reference sequence). CDR3 in amino acids: CALKTPGGHTGELFF. The DNA of the CDR3 is TGTGCCTTGAAAACCCCAGGGGGCCACACCGGGGAGCTGTTTTTT.

This chain joins TRBV9 and TRBJ2-7, with D unresolved. V lost 0 bases and J lost 3, with 10 bases in between. The CDR3 runs 14 residues. Germline lookup yields CDR1 SGDLS and CDR2 YYNGEE. This chain's CDR3 is CASSVDGRLYEQYF. In DNA, the CDR3 is TGTGCCAGCAGCGTAGACGGAAGACTCTACGAGCAGTACTTC.

The chain is built from TRBV7-3 and TRBJ2-3; TRBD2 might be the D (6 bases). The CDR3 spans 15 residues. Germline V gene lookup returns CDR1 SGHTA and CDR2 FQGTGA. The germline V and J ends were trimmed by 2 bases and 5 bases, with 14 bases remaining between them. This chain's CDR3 is CASSLGQGGIDTQYF. The CDR3 DNA reads TGTGCCAGCAGCTTAGGGCAAGGAGGGATAGATACGCAGTATTTT.

This chain joins TRBV19 and TRBJ1-3; D call uncertain. Germline CDR1 and CDR2: LNHDA and SQIVND (reference sequence). V lost 8 bases and J 0 bases, leaving 8 bases between the germline ends. The CDR3 sequence is 13 residues long. CDR3 amino acids: CASQDDSGNTIYF. Written as DNA, the CDR3 is TGTGCCAGTCAAGATGACTCTGGAAACACCATATATTTT.

The chain is built from TRBV6-1 and TRBJ2-7; D unresolved. V was trimmed by 3 bases and J by 6 bases, leaving 9 bases between them. CDR1 and CDR2 from the germline V gene are MNHNS and SASEGT. CDR3 length: 12 amino acids. The CDR3 sequence: CASSESATEQYF. The DNA for the CDR3 is TGTGCCAGCAGTGAGTCAGCGACCGAGCAGTACTTC.

The CDR3 DNA reads TGCGCCAGCAGCCTTCAACCCGGACAGGGTAGGAATGAGCAGTTCTTC. Protein product: CASSLQPGQGRNEQFF. The V and J genes are TRBV4-1 and TRBJ2-1, with 8 bases identical to TRBD1. The CDR3 runs to 16 residues. Germline V CDR1 and CDR2: MGHRA, YSYEKL. With V trimmed by 4 bases and J by 7 bases, 12 bases remained unmatched.

The CDR3 loop is CASSQGAGGWNPYGYTF. The CDR3 nucleotides read TGCGCCAGCAGCCAAGGGGCAGGGGGCTGGAATCCCTATGGCTACACCTTC. The chain is built from TRBV4-1 and TRBJ1-2; TRBD1 matches 8 bases. CDR3 size: 17 residues. V shed 1 base and J 4 bases; nucleotides not matched to a gene: 11. Looked up from germline, CDR1 is MGHRA and CDR2 is YSYEKL.

The chain uses TRBV30 and TRBJ1-3; D is unclear. Germline CDR1 GTSNPN, CDR2 SVGIG (reference sequence). V was clipped by 2 bases and J by 0 bases, with 8 bases between them. This CDR3 has 14 residues. CDR3 amino acids: CAWSRRDSGNTIYF. In DNA, the CDR3 is TGTGCCTGGAGTCGAAGGGACTCTGGAAACACCATATATTTT.

This clone appeared once. The chain uses TRBV28 and TRBJ2-1; 12 nucleotides agree with TRBD2. The germline V gene encodes CDR1 MDHEN and CDR2 SYDVKM. The CDR3 is 17 amino acids. V gave up 4 bases and J gave up 5 bases; unmatched junction bases: 9. The CDR3 DNA reads TGTGCCAGCAGTTGGACCGGGACTAGCGGGCCCCACAATGAGCAGTTCTTC. Translating it yields CASSWTGTSGPHNEQFF.